The clone carrying this T cell receptor (beta chain) was seen ten or more times. The data belong to a study of HIV-infected children after antiretroviral therapy interruption. Indicated treatment: PENTA 11 planned treatment interruption arm or continuous ART arm. Germline V gene sequence: CDR1 SGHRS, CDR2 YFSETQ. Trimming removed 4 bases from V and 4 bases from J; junction bases left unmatched: 12. CDR3 length: 16 amino acids. RNA-based 3' RACE libraries used unique molecular identifiers. TCRdb passed the 3' RACE reads through MiXCR, listing each CDR3 protein once. Among some 38,000 distinct CDR3 sequences, just over 6.5% were seen once, and the ten largest hold approximately 0.97%.

This TCR was recovered from a pool of human donors with HIV. The sequences come from CD45RA+ CD4+ T cells from PBMCs, pooled from several time points, collected from a donor given antiretroviral therapy, either interrupted or continuous. Specified subset: naive CD4+ CD45RA+ CD45RO- T cells. This rearrangement joins TRBV5-1 to TRBJ1-1; 8 bases align to TRBD1. CDR3 in amino acids: CASSPRDRSKLTEAFF. DNA for the CDR3: TGCGCCAGCAGCCCGCGGGACAGGTCGAAACTCACTGAAGCTTTCTTT.